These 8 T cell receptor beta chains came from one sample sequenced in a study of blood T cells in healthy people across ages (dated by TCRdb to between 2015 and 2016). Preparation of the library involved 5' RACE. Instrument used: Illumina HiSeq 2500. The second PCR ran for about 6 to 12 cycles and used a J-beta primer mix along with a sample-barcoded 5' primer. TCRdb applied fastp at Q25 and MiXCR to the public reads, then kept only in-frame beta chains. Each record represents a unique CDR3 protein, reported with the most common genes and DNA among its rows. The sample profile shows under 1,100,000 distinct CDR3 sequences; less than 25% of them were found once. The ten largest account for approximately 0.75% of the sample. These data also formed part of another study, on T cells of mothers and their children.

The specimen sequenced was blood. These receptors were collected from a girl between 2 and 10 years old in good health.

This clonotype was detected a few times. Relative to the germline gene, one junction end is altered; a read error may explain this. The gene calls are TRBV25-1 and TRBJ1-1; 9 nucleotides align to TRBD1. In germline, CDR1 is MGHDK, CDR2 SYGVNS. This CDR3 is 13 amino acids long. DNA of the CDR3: TGTGCCAGCAGTTACCGGGACAGGGAAGAAGCTCTCTTT. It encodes CASSYRDREEALF.

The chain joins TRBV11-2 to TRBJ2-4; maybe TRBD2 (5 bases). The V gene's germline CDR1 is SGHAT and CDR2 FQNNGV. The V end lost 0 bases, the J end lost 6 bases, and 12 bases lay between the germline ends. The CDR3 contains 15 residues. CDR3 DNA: TGTGCCAGCAGCTTAGATCGGGGTGGAAGAAACATTCAGTACTTC. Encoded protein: CASSLDRGGRNIQYF.

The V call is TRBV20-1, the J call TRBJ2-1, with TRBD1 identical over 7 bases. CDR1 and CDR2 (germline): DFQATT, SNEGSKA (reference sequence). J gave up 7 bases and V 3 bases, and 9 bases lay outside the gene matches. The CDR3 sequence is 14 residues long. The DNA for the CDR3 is TGCAGTGCTAGCTCAGACAGGGATGAAAATGAGCAGTTCTTC. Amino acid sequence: CSASSDRDENEQFF.

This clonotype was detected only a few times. For the CDR3, the DNA is TGTGCCAGCAGAAAACTAGCGGGGGCCTACGAGCAGTACTTC. It yields the protein CASRKLAGAYEQYF. The genes are TRBV28 and TRBJ2-7; 11 nucleotides line up with TRBD2. The CDR3 sequence is 14 residues long. The ends lost 6 bases at V and 2 bases at J; junction bases unmatched: 3. Germline CDR1 MDHEN, CDR2 SYDVKM. Supplemented by reference TRBV28 and TRBJ2-7, the full variable domain reads DVKVTQSSRYLVKRTGEKVFLECVQDMDHENMFWYRQDPGLGLRLIYFSYDVKMKEKGDIPEGYSVSREKKERFSLILESASTNQTSMYLCASRKLAGAYEQYFGPGTRLTVT.

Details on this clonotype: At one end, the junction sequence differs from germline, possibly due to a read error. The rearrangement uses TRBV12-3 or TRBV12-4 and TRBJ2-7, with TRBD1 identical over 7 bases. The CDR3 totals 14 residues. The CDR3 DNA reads TGTGCCAGCAGTTATGGGACAGCGACCTACGGGCAGTACTTC. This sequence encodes CASSYGTATYGQYF.

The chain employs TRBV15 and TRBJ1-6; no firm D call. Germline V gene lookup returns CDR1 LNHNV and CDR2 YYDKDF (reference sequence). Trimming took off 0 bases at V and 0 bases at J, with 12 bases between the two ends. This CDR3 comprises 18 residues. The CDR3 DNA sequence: TGTGCCACCAGCAGAGATTCTGTACGGAGCTCCTATAATTCACCCCTCCACTTT. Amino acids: CATSRDSVRSSYNSPLHF.

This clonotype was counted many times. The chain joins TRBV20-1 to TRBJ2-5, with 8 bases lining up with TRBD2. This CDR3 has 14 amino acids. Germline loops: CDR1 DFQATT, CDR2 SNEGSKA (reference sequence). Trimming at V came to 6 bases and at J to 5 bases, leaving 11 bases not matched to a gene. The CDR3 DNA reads TGCAGTGCGACCCCGGGACTAGAGGTGGAGACCCAGTACTTC. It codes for CSATPGLEVETQYF.

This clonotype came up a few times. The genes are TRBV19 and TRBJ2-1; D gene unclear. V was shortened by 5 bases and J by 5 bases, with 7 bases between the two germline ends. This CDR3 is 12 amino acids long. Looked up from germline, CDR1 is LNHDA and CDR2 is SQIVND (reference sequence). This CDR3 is CASSLWNNEQFF. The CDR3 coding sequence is TGTGCCAGTAGTTTATGGAACAATGAGCAGTTCTTC.